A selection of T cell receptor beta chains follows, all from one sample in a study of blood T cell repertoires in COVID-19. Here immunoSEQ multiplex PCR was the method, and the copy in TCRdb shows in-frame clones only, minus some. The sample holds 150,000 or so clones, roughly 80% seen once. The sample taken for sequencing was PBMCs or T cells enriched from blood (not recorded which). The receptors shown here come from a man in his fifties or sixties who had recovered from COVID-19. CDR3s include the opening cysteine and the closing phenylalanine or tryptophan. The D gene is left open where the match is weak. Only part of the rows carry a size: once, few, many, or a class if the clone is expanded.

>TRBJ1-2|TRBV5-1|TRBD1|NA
CASSLGQGARGYTF
TGCGCCAGCAGCTTGGGACAGGGGGCTCGGGGCTACACCTTC
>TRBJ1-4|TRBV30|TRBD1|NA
CAWSVQGASNEKLFF
TGTGCCTGGAGTGTTCAGGGGGCTTCGAATGAAAAACTGTTTTTT
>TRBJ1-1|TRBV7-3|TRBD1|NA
CASGTGNTEAFF
TGTGCCAGCGGGACAGGGAACACTGAAGCTTTCTTT
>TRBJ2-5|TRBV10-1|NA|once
CASSRDIQETQYF
TGCGCCAGCAGCCGGGACATCCAAGAGACCCAGTACTTC
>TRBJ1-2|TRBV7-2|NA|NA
CASSFDANTGPGLTF
TGTGCCAGCAGCTTTGATGCCAATACAGGGCCCGGGCTCACCTTC
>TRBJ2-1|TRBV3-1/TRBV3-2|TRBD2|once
CASSQTSGGSYNEQFF
TGTGCCAGCAGCCAGACTAGCGGGGGGTCGTACAATGAGCAGTTCTTC
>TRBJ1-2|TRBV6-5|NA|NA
CASSYSRAGDYYGYTF
TGTGCCAGCAGTTACTCGAGGGCGGGTGACTACTATGGCTACACCTTC
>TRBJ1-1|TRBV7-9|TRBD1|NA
CASHRGVISEAFF
TGTGCCAGCCACAGGGGTGTAATCTCTGAAGCTTTCTTT
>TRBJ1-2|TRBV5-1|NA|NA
CASGTGGAYYGYTF
TGCGCCAGCGGGACGGGAGGGGCCTACTATGGCTACACCTTC
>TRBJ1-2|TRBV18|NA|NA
CASSTTGQFGGYTF
TGTGCCAGCTCCACCACTGGACAGTTTGGTGGCTACACCTTC
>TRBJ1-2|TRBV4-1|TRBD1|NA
CASSPGQGSLGGGYTF
TGCGCCAGCAGCCCTGGACAGGGATCCTTGGGGGGAGGCTACACCTTC
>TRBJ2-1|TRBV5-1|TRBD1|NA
CASSTGQGSYNEQFF
TGCGCCAGCAGCACCGGACAGGGGTCCTACAATGAGCAGTTCTTC
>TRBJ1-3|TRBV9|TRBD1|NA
CASSSRGGANTIYF
TGTGCCAGCAGCTCACGAGGGGGCGCAAACACCATATATTTT
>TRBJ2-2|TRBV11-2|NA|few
CASSPRTNPSNTGELFF
TGTGCCAGCAGCCCGAGGACTAACCCATCAAACACCGGGGAGCTGTTTTTT
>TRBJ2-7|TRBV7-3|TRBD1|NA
CASSEQGSNEQYF
TGTGCCAGCAGCGAACAGGGGTCAAACGAGCAGTACTTC
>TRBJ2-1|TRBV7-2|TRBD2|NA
CASSLGKLAGVKGEQFF
TGTGCCAGCAGCTTAGGTAAACTAGCGGGGGTAAAGGGTGAGCAGTTCTTC
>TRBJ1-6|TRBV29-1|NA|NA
CSVREADIGSPLHF
TGCAGCGTCCGGGAGGCGGATATCGGATCACCCCTCCACTTT
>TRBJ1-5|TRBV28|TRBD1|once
CASSLFTGGGNQPQHF
TGTGCCAGCAGTTTATTTACAGGGGGTGGCAATCAGCCCCAGCATTTT
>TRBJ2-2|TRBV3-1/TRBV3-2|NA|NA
CASSQRGPANTGELFF
TGTGCCAGCAGCCAGCGGGGCCCCGCGAACACCGGGGAGCTGTTTTTT
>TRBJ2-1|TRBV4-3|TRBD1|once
CASSERQGPSSYNEQFF
TGCGCCAGCAGCGAGCGACAGGGCCCGAGCTCCTACAATGAGCAGTTCTTC
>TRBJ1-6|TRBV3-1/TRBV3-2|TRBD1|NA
CASSPPGQYNSPLHF
TGTGCCAGCAGCCCACCGGGACAGTATAATTCACCCCTCCACTTT
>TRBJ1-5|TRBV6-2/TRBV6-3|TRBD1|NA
CASSYPGTGNNQPQHF
TGTGCCAGCAGTTACCCCGGGACAGGGAACAATCAGCCCCAGCATTTT
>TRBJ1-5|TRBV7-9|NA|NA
CASSSTGDQPQHF
TGTGCCAGCAGCTCTACGGGGGATCAGCCCCAGCATTTT
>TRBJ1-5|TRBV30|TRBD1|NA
CAFHPGTGLNQPQHF
TGTGCCTTCCACCCCGGGACAGGCCTCAATCAGCCCCAGCATTTT
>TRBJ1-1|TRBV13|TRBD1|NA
CASSLPARTGGAFF
TGTGCCAGCAGCTTACCGGCCCGGACAGGGGGAGCTTTCTTT
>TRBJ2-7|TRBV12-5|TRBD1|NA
CASGARPGQVPYEQYF
TGTGCTAGTGGTGCCCGACCGGGACAGGTCCCCTACGAGCAGTACTTC
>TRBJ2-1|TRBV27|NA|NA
CASSTGFPYNEQFF
TGTGCCAGCAGCACAGGGTTCCCCTACAATGAGCAGTTCTTC
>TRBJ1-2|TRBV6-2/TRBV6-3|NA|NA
CASSYVGGYTF
TGTGCCAGCAGTTACGTTGGCGGCTACACCTTC
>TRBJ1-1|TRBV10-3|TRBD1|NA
CAISTNRGGTEAFF
TGTGCCATCAGTACGAACAGGGGTGGCACTGAAGCTTTCTTT
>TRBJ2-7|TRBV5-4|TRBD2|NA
CASSLGSGGAYEQYF
TGTGCCAGCAGCTTGGGTAGCGGGGGGGCGTACGAGCAGTACTTC
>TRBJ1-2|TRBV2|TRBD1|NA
CASSVLIGQGGDNYGYTF
TGTGCCAGCAGTGTGTTAATCGGACAGGGAGGGGATAACTATGGCTACACCTTC
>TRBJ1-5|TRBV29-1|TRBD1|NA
CSVGQGGNQPQHF
TGCAGCGTTGGACAGGGCGGCAATCAGCCCCAGCATTTT
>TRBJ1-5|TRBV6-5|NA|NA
CASSYSAGSNQPQHF
TGTGCCAGCAGTTACTCAGCGGGTTCAAATCAGCCCCAGCATTTT
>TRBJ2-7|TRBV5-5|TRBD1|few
CASSDGTGREQYF
TGTGCCAGCAGCGATGGGACAGGGCGGGAGCAGTACTTC
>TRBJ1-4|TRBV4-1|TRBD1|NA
CASSRGQGVNEKLFF
TGCGCCAGCAGCCGCGGACAGGGAGTTAATGAAAAACTGTTTTTT